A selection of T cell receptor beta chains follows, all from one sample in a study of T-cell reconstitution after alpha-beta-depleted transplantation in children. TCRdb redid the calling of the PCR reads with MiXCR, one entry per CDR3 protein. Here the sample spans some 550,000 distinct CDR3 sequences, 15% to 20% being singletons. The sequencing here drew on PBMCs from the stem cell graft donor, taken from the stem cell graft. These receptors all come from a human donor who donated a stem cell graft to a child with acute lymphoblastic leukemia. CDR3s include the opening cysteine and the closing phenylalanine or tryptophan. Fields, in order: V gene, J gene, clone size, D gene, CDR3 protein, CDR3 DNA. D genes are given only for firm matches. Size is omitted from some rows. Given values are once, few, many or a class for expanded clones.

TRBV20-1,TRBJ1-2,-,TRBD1,CSAIGAPTGVVEYGYTF,TGCAGTGCCATAGGGGCTCCGACAGGGGTGGTAGAGTATGGCTACACCTTC
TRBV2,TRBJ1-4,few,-,CASSLLMWTATGNEKLFF,TGTGCCAGCAGTCTTTTAATGTGGACAGCAACGGGAAATGAAAAACTGTTTTTT
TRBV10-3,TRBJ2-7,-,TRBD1,CAIRRDRSGEQYF,TGTGCCATCAGACGGGACAGGTCGGGCGAGCAGTACTTC
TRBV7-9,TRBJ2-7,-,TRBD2,CASSLRTSGPPPEQYF,TGTGCCAGCAGCTTAAGGACTAGCGGGCCCCCCCCCGAGCAGTACTTC
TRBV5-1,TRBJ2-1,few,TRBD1,CASSFGQGASYNEQFF,TGCGCCAGCAGCTTTGGACAGGGAGCTTCCTACAATGAGCAGTTCTTC
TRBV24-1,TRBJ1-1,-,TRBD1,CATSDFGDRDLNTEAFF,TGTGCCACCAGTGATTTTGGGGACAGGGACCTGAACACTGAAGCTTTCTTT
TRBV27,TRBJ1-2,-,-,CASSGGRFPYGYTF,TGTGCCAGCAGTGGGGGTCGGTTCCCCTATGGCTACACCTTC
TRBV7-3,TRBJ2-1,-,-,CASSALAHSYNEQFF,TGTGCCAGCAGCGCCTTAGCGCACTCCTACAATGAGCAGTTCTTC
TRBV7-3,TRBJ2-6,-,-,CASSPRQSITGANVLTF,TGTGCCAGCAGCCCCAGACAGAGCATAACTGGGGCCAACGTCCTGACTTTC
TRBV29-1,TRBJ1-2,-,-,CSVEEGRLYGYTF,TGCAGCGTTGAGGAGGGACGGCTTTATGGCTACACCTTC
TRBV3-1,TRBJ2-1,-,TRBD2,CASSQVSGKGYNEQFF,TGTGCCAGCAGCCAAGTCAGCGGGAAGGGCTACAATGAGCAGTTCTTC
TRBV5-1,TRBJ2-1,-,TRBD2,CASANPSGIGEQFF,TGCGCCAGCGCAAACCCTAGCGGGATTGGTGAGCAGTTCTTC
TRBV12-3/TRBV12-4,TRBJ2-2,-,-,CASSWLLNTGELFF,TGTGCCAGCAGTTGGCTACTTAACACCGGGGAGCTGTTTTTT
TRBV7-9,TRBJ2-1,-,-,CANEEWPGLHPYNEQFF,TGTGCCAACGAAGAATGGCCCGGACTCCACCCCTACAATGAGCAGTTCTTC
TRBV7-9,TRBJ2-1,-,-,CASSPQENLFF,TGTGCCAGCAGCCCTCAGGAGAACTTGTTCTTC
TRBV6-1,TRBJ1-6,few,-,CASSLYRVRSPLHF,TGTGCCAGCAGCCTGTACAGGGTACGCTCACCCCTCCACTTT
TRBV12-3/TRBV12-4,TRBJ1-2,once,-,CASRATTGGGYGYTF,TGTGCCAGCCGAGCTACGACGGGAGGGGGGTATGGCTACACCTTC
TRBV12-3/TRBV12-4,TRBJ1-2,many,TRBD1,CASSWLGGLGYTF,TGTGCCAGCAGTTGGCTAGGGGGCTTGGGCTACACCTTC
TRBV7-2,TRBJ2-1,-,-,CASSPGTFNEQFF,TGTGCCAGCAGCCCAGGGACATTCAATGAGCAGTTCTTC
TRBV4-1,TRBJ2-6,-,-,CASSQGSARVPNVLTF,TGCGCCAGCAGCCAAGGTTCCGCGCGGGTACCCAACGTCCTGACTTTC
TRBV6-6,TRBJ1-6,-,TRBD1,CASSYRDSFSLHF,TGTGCCAGCAGTTACAGGGACAGTTTTTCCCTCCACTTT
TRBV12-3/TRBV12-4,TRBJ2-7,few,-,CASSLHGYEQYF,TGTGCCAGCAGTTTACACGGATACGAGCAGTACTTC
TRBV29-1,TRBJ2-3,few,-,CSVDGSGPTDTQYF,TGCAGCGTTGACGGAAGCGGCCCCACAGATACGCAGTATTTT
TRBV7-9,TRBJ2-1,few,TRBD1,CASSFTGGYSNEQFF,TGTGCCAGCAGCTTTACAGGGGGGTATTCCAATGAGCAGTTCTTC
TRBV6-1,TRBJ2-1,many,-,CASSKVTFSYNEQFF,TGTGCCAGCAGTAAAGTGACTTTCTCCTACAATGAGCAGTTCTTC
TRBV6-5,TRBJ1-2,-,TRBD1,CASSYSGQGWGYTF,TGTGCCAGCAGTTACTCGGGACAGGGGTGGGGCTACACCTTC
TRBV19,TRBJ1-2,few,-,CASQASFVYGYTF,TGTGCCAGTCAGGCGTCTTTCGTCTATGGCTACACCTTC
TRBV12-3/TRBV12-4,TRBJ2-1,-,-,CASWRRTSGIGEQFF,TGTGCCAGCTGGCGGAGGACCTCAGGAATCGGTGAGCAGTTCTTC
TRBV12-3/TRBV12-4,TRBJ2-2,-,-,CASRLGRNTGELFF,TGTGCCAGCAGGCTAGGACGGAACACCGGGGAGCTGTTTTTT
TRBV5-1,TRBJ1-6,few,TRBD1,CASSFRGQSPLHF,TGCGCCAGCAGCTTCAGGGGGCAATCACCCCTCCACTTT